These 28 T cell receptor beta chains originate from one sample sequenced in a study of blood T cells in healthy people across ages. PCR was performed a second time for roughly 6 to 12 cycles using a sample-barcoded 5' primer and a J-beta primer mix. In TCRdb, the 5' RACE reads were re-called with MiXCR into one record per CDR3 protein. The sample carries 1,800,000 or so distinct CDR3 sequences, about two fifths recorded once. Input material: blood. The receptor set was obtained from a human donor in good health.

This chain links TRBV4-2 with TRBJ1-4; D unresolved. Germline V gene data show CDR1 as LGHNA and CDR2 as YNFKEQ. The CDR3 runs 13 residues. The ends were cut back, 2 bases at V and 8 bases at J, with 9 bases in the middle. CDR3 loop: CASSQRMGEKLFF. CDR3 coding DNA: TGTGCCAGCAGCCAACGAATGGGGGAAAAACTGTTTTTT.

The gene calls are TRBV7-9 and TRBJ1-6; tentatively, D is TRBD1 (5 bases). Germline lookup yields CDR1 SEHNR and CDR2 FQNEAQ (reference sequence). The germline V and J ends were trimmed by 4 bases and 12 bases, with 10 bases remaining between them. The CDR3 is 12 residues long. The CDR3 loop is CASSSDTLPLHF. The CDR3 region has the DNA TGTGCCAGCAGCTCGGACACTCTACCCCTCCACTTT.

The CDR3 loop is CASSPRRGPTNNYGYTF. The CDR3 DNA reads as TGTGCCAGCAGCCCTCGGCGGGGCCCGACGAATAACTATGGCTACACCTTC. The J gene is TRBJ1-2, the V gene TRBV11-3, with a tentative D call TRBD1 (5 bases). The CDR3 contains 17 residues. Germline CDR1 is SGHNT and CDR2 is YENEEA. V lost 5 bases and J lost 1, with 20 bases in between. The full variable domain, rest sourced from reference TRBV11-3 and TRBJ1-2, is EAGVVQSPRYKIIEKKQPVAFWCNPISGHNTLYWYLQNLGQGPELLIRYENEEAVDDSQLPKDRFSAERLKGVDSTLKIQPAELGDSAVYLCASSPRRGPTNNYGYTFGSGTRLTVV.

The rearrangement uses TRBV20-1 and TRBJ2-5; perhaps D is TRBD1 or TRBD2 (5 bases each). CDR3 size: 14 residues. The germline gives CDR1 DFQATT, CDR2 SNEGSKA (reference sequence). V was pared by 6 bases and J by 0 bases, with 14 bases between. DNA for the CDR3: TGCAGTGCCCCGCCGGGACGAAACCAAGAGACCCAGTACTTC. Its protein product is CSAPPGRNQETQYF.

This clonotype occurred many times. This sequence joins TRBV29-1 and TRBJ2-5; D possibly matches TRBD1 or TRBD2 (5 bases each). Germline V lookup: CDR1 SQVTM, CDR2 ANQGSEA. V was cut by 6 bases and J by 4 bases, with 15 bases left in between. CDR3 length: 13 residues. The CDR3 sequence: CSVGPALGETQYF. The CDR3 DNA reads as TGCAGCGTGGGACCTGCGCTTGGAGAGACCCAGTACTTC.

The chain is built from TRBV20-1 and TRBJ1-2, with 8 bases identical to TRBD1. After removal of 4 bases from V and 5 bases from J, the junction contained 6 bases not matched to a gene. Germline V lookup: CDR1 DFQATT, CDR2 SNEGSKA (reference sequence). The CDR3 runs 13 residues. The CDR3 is CSATAGGFYGYTF. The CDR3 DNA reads TGCAGTGCTACAGCAGGGGGCTTTTATGGCTACACCTTC.

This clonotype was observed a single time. For the CDR3, the DNA is TGTGCCAGCAGACGGACAGGGGGAACCGGGGAGCTGTTTTTT. Protein sequence: CASRRTGGTGELFF. The chain carries TRBV21-1 and TRBJ2-2; TRBD1, as called in the table, went unchecked against the DNA. TRBV21-1 is a pseudogene. The CDR3 extends over 14 amino acids.

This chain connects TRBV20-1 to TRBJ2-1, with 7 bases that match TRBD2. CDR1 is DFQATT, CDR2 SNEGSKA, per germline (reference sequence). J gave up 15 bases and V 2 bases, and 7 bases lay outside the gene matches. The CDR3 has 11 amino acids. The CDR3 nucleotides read TGCAGTGCTAGAATCGACGGGGGGTTGTTCTTC. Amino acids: CSARIDGGLFF.

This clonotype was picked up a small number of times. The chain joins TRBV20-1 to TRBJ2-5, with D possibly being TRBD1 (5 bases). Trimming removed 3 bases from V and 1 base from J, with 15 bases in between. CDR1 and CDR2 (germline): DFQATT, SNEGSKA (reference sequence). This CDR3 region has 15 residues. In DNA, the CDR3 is TGCAGTGCTAGCCAAACAGGACGCTTCCAAGAGACCCAGTACTTC. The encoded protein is CSASQTGRFQETQYF.

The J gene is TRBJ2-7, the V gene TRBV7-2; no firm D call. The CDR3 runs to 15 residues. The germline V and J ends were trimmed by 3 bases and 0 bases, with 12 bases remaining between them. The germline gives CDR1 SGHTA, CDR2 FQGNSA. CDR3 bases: TGTGCCAGCAGCTTGGGTCCCCTCAGCTCCTACGAGCAGTACTTC. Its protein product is CASSLGPLSSYEQYF.

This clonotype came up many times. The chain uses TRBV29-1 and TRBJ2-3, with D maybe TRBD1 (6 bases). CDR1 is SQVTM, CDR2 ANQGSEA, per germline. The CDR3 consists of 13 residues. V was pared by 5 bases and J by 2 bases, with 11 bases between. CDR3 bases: TGCAGCGTTCGACAGGTGGTCACAGATACGCAGTATTTT. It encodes CSVRQVVTDTQYF.

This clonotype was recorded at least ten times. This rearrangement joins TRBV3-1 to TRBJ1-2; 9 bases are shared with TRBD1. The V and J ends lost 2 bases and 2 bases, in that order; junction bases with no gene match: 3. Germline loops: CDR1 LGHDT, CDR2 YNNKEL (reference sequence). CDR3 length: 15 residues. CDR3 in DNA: TGTGCCAGCAGCCAATGGGACAGGGCAAACTATGGCTACACCTTC. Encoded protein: CASSQWDRANYGYTF.

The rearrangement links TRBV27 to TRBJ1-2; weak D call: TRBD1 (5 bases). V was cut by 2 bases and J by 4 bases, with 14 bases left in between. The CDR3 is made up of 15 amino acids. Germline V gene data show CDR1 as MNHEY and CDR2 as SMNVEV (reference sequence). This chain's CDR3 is CASSLSEGIFYGYTF. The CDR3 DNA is TGTGCCAGCAGTTTAAGTGAGGGGATTTTCTATGGCTACACCTTC.

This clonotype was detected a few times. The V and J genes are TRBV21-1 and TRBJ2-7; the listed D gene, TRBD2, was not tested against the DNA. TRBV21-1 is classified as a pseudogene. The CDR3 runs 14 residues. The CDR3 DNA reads TGTGCCAACAGCCGACTAGCGGTGACCTACGAGCAGTACTTC. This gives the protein CANSRLAVTYEQYF.

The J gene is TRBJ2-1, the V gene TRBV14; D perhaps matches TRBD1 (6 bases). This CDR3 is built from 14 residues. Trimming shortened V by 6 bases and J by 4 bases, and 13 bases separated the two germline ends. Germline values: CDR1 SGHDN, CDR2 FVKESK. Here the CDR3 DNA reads TGTGCCAGCAGTAGAACAGGGCGTTACAATGAGCAGTTCTTC. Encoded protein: CASSRTGRYNEQFF.

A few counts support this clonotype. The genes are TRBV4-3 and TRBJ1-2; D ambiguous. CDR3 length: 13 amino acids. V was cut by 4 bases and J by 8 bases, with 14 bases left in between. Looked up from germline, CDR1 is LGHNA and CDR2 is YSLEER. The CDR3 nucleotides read TGCGCCAGCAGCCGACCGAGTGGGTCGGGCTACACCTTC. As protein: CASSRPSGSGYTF.

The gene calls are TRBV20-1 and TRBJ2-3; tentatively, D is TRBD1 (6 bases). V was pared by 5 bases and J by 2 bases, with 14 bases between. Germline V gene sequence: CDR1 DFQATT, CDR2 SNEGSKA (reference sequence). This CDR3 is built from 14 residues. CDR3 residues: CSAPRTAATDTQYF. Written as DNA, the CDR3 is TGCAGTGCTCCTAGGACAGCAGCCACAGATACGCAGTATTTT.

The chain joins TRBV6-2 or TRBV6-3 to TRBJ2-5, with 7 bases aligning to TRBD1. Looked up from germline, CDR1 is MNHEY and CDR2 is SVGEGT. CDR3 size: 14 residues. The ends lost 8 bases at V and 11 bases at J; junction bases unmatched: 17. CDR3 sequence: CASAYRQGTIEQYF. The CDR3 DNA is TGTGCCAGCGCCTACCGACAGGGTACGATTGAGCAGTACTTC.

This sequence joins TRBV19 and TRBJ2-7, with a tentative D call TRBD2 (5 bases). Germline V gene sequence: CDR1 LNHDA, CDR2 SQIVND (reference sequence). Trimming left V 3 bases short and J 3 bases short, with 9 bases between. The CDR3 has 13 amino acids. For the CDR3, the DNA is TGTGCCAGTAGTATCGGACTCAACTACGAGCAGTACTTC. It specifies CASSIGLNYEQYF.

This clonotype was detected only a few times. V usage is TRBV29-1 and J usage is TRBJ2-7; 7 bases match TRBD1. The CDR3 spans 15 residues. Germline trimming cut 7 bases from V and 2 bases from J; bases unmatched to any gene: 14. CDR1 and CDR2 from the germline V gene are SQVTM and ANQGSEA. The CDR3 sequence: CSGLLLRDSAYEQYF. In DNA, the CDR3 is TGCAGCGGGCTCCTCTTAAGGGACAGTGCCTACGAGCAGTACTTC.

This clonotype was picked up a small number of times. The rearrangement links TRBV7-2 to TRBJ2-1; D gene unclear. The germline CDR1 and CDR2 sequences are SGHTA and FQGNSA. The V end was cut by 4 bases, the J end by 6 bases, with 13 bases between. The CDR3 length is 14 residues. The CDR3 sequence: CASSSRSSFNEQFF. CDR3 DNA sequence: TGTGCCAGCAGCTCCCGCTCATCTTTCAATGAGCAGTTCTTC. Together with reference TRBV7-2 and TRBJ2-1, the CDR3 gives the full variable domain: GAGVSQSPSNKVTEKGKDVELRCDPISGHTALYWYRQSLGQGLEFLIYFQGNSAPDKSGLPSDRFSAERTGGSVSTLTIQRTQQEDSAVYLCASSSRSSFNEQFFGPGTRLTVL.

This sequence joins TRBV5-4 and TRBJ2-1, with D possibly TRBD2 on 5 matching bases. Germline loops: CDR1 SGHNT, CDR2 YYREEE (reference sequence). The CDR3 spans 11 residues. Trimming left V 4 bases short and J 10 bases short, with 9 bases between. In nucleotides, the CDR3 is TGTGCCAGCAGCACGGGGTGGGAGCAGTTCTTC. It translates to CASSTGWEQFF.

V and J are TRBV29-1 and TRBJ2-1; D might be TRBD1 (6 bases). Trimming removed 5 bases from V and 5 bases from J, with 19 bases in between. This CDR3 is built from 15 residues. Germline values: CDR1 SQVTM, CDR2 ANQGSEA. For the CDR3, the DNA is TGCAGCGTTTCTTCGGGACACGTAGAGCACAATGAGCAGTTCTTC. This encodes CSVSSGHVEHNEQFF.

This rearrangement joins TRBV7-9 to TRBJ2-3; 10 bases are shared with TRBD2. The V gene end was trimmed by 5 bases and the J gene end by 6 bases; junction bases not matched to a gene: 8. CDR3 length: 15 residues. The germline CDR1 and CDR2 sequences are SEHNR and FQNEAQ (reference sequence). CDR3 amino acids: CASSERLAGEDTQYF. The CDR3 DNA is TGTGCCAGCAGCGAACGTCTAGCGGGGGAGGATACGCAGTATTTT.

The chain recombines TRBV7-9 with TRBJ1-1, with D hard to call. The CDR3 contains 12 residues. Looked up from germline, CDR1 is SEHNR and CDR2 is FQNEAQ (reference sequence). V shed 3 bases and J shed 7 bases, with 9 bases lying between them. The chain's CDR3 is CASSFPADEAFF. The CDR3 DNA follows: TGTGCCAGCAGCTTCCCGGCGGATGAAGCTTTCTTT. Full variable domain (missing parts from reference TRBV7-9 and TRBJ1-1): DTGVSQNPRHKITKRGQNVTFRCDPISEHNRLYWYRQTLGQGPEFLTYFQNEAQLEKSRLLSDRFSAERPKGSFSTLEIQRTEQGDSAMYLCASSFPADEAFFGQGTRLTVV.

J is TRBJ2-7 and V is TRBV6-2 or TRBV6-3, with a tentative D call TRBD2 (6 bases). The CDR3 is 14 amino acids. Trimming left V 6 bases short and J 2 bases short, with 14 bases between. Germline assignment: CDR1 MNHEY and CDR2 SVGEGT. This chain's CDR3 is CASSRGTFAYEQYF. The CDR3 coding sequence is TGTGCCAGCAGCCGCGGGACCTTCGCCTACGAGCAGTACTTC.

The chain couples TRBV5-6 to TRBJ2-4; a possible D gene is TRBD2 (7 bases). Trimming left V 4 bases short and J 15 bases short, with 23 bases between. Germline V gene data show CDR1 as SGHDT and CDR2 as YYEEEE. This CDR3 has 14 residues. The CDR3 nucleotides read TGTGCCAGCAGCCTCTCTTGGGGGGGCTACGAGCGGTACTTC. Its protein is CASSLSWGGYERYF.

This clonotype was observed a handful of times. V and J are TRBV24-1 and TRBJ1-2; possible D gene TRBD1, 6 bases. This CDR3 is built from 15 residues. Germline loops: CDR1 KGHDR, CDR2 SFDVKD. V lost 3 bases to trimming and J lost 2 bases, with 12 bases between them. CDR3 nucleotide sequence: TGTGCCACCAGTGATCCCCAGACAGGCAACTATGGCTACACCTTC. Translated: CATSDPQTGNYGYTF.